This T cell receptor (beta chain) was identified in a study of cytomegalovirus exposure and HLA in healthy donors. After removal of 4 bases from V and 1 base from J, the junction contained 5 bases not matched to a gene. The CDR3 extends over 16 amino acids. From germline, CDR1 is MGHRA and CDR2 YSYEKL. The PCR used 60 Vbeta and 13 Jbeta primers. Only in-frame clones appear in the TCRdb table, and some are missing; sequencing was by immunoSEQ multiplex PCR. This table has fewer than 200,000 clones, approximately 77% appearing once. Sequencing used PBMCs. This clonotype originated in a male donor in good health and CMV-seropositive. The chain is built from TRBV4-1 and TRBJ2-2, with TRBD1 matching over 8 bases. CDR3 amino acids: CASSLIGQGNTGELFF. In DNA, the CDR3 is TGCGCCAGCAGCCTTATCGGACAGGGGAACACCGGGGAGCTGTTTTTT.